This T cell receptor beta chain was obtained from a study of blood T cell repertoires in COVID-19 (dated by TCRdb to 2018 to 2021). With regard to the full study: Samples covering the acute and convalescent phases of COVID-19 were provided by collaborators in the United States, Italy and Spain. The material from the prospective study consisted of cDNA or gDNA derived from T cells, B-cell-depleted T cells, or PBMCs. The dataset comprised deeply sampled blood TCRbeta repertoires from subjects exposed to, actively infected with, or recovered from COVID-19. A freely available public database, intended as a resource for researchers studying the immune response to SARS-CoV-2, is where the repertoires were released. The samples were drawn from the first 160 participants of the ongoing ImmuneRACE study and from 1,200 or so subjects provided by 6 global collaborators. A de-identified subject ID, COVID-19 status, age in years and sex were almost always included in the sample metadata. Where HLA class I and class II types were available, the types were taken from metadata supplied by the sample provider, not from assay-based typing. Overall study results and their limits: The quantity of clinical and demographic metadata differed by source and by participant and was supplied without curation.

The immunoSEQ Assay, a bias-controlled multiplex PCR, was used to amplify TCRbeta CDR3 regions from genomic DNA. The authors processed their data as follows. Nucleated cell counts per sample were estimated from amplification of reference gene primers within the assay. To quantify the absolute abundance of each unique TCRbeta CDR3 rearrangement, sequence reads were collapsed and filtered. For each sample, productive Simpson clonality was calculated as the square root of Simpson's diversity index over productive rearrangements. This is the immuneACCESS table as TCRdb keeps it, with only in-frame sequences that have V and J called. A part of the clones is gone; compared with another copy, unresolved V genes explain less than half, and the rest is unexplained. For V, J and clone size, that table is used; D and trimming come from the DNA. For this sample the table gives fewer than 350,000 clones, of which around 86% were detected only once. In total, the top ten clones hold roughly 1.9% of the sample.

The CDR3, from cysteine to phenylalanine, totals 15 residues. Of the read, only the CDR3 DNA is kept; its 45 bases are in frame from base 1. V loses 4 bases of germline sequence and J loses 2 bases, and the interval between the two ends is 13 bases. The germline V gene specifies SGDLS as CDR1 and YYNGEE as CDR2. Samples from volunteer blood donors who had recovered from COVID-19 were contributed by a second Seattle source. Each collaborating institution followed its own protocols to collect whole blood in K2EDTA tubes. For TCRbeta analysis, collaborators shipped samples as frozen whole blood, isolated PBMCs, or DNA extracted from either of those sample types. As concerns this clone: Its antigen specificity is not known. Base qualities were left out, and no much larger clone turns up one base away.

Sequenced: peripheral blood. In this chain, TRBV9 is recombined with TRBJ2-1; too little of a D gene remains to name it. The TCR comes from a woman under 40 who had recovered from COVID-19. The CDR3 region: CASSPDWNPYNEQFF. The sequenced DNA is TGTGCCAGCAGCCCTGACTGGAATCCCTACAATGAGCAGTTCTTC. The CDR3 plus the reference TRBV9 and TRBJ2-1 genes for the other parts give the full variable domain: DSGVTQTPKHLITATGQRVTLRCSPRSGDLSVYWYQQSLDQGLQFLIQYYNGEERAKGNILERFSAQQFPDLHSELNLSSLELGDSALYFCASSPDWNPYNEQFFGPGTRLTVL.